This T cell receptor beta chain derives from a study of cytomegalovirus exposure and HLA in healthy donors. Study-level information: As an earlier analysis found, about 179 million T cells yielded approximately 100 million unique TCR beta sequences. Within the Caucasian-associated ancestry cluster were roughly 82% of the roughly 360 genotyped donors.

Use of 60 Vbeta and 13 Jbeta primers characterized the PCR. Produced via immunoSEQ multiplex PCR; TCRdb's table is partial and in-frame only. The sample lists some 100,000 clones, just under 75% occurring once. Trimming took 6 bases from V and 6 from J; bases not matched to a gene: 5. The CDR3 runs to 13 residues. Germline CDR1 SGHNT, CDR2 YYREEE (reference sequence). Sequenced sample: PBMCs. The receptor's source is a human donor in good health. The genes are TRBV5-4 and TRBJ1-4; 7 positions match TRBD1. In nucleotides, the CDR3 is TGTGCCAGCAAGGGCAGGGGGGATGAAAAACTGTTTTTT. Translated, it gives CASKGRGDEKLFF.